Detailed here is one TCR beta chain. CDR1 and CDR2 (germline): MDHEN, SYDVKM. The CDR3 extends over 17 amino acids. Between the trimmed V and J ends, which lost 4 bases and 0 bases, there was a span of 15 bases. Under the authors' procedure: Amplification of reference gene primers provided the estimated nucleated cell counts. Assay: immunoSEQ multiplex PCR; the TCRdb copy retains only in-frame clones and omits some. From that table come the V and J calls and clone size; the DNA was used to work out D and trimming. Among 200,000 to 250,000 clones, about 88% were seen once, and the ten largest hold 2% to 2.5%. The source of the sample is a study of blood T cell repertoires in COVID-19. Whole-study context: There were acute and convalescent COVID-19 samples, and they came from the United States, Italy and Spain. Sources were T cells, B-cell-depleted T cells, or PBMCs; the material itself was cDNA or gDNA.

The sequence derives from a woman in her thirties or forties who had recovered from COVID-19. The specimen sequenced was peripheral blood. The V and J genes are TRBV28 and TRBJ1-4; no clear D gene. Written as DNA, the CDR3 is TGTGCCAGCAGTTCCTCCGCCCTCAGGACAACTAATGAAAAACTGTTTTTT. It specifies CASSSSALRTTNEKLFF.